This TCR beta chain was obtained from a study of blood T cell repertoires in COVID-19. Overall study: The United States, Italy and Spain were the sources of the acute and convalescent COVID-19 samples. In each case, the material was cDNA or gDNA derived from T cells, B-cell-depleted T cells, or PBMCs.

The repertoire was sequenced with immunoSEQ multiplex PCR; TCRdb's copy has only in-frame clones and lacks some. The sample includes over 200,000 clones, about 85% of them seen just once. V was pared by 0 bases and J by 1 base, with 5 bases of the junction left unmatched. CDR3 length equals 16 residues. Germline CDR1 reads SGHRS; CDR2 reads YFSETQ. Material for sequencing was peripheral blood. V gene TRBV5-1 combines with J gene TRBJ2-5; 8 positions agree with TRBD1. The clonotype was recovered from an elderly woman with acute or convalescent COVID-19. In DNA, the CDR3 is TGCGCCAGCAGCTTGGCGACAGGGGCTATCCAAGAGACCCAGTACTTC. Protein: CASSLATGAIQETQYF.